The 9 T cell receptor beta chains below all came from one sample that was sequenced in a study of cytotoxic CD8 clonotypes in ibrutinib-treated CLL. Sequencing used immunoSEQ multiplex PCR; TCRdb keeps in-frame clones, though not all of them. The table includes about 120,000 clones, approximately 56% detected once. Sequencing was performed on PBMCs, taken after 24 months of ibrutinib treatment. Receptors were obtained from a human donor with chronic lymphocytic leukemia.

The chain combines TRBV7-9 with TRBJ2-7; TRBD2 might be the D (5 bases). Germline assignment: CDR1 SEHNR and CDR2 FQNEAQ (reference sequence). V dropped 7 bases and J dropped 3 bases, with 19 bases sitting between them. This CDR3 is 15 amino acids long. The CDR3 sequence is CASTRTAMAVYEQYF. As DNA, the CDR3 is TGTGCCAGCACCCGGACTGCTATGGCGGTCTACGAGCAGTACTTC. Drawing the rest from reference TRBV7-9 and TRBJ2-7, the complete variable domain is DTGVSQNPRHKITKRGQNVTFRCDPISEHNRLYWYRQTLGQGPEFLTYFQNEAQLEKSRLLSDRFSAERPKGSFSTLEIQRTEQGDSAMYLCASTRTAMAVYEQYFGPGTRLTVT.

To note about this clone: At one of its ends the junction is not consistent with the germline gene, which may arise from a read error. The chain is built from TRBV9 and TRBJ1-2; D perhaps matches TRBD1 (5 bases). CDR1 and CDR2 from the germline V gene are SGDLS and YYNGEE. This CDR3 contains 10 residues. The CDR3 here is CASSSLGHPF. CDR3 coding DNA: TGTGCCAGCAGCTCTCTAGGACATCCCTTC.

This chain links TRBV7-9 with TRBJ2-3; TRBD2 matches at 7 bases. The CDR3 totals 15 residues. Germline CDR1 reads SEHNR; CDR2 reads FQNEAQ (reference sequence). Trimming at V came to 3 bases and at J to 2 bases, leaving 5 bases not matched to a gene. CDR3 sequence reads: CASSLPAGTTDTQYF. The CDR3 DNA sequence: TGTGCCAGCAGCTTGCCAGCGGGGACCACAGATACGCAGTATTTT. Variable domain in full (rest from reference TRBV7-9 and TRBJ2-3): DTGVSQNPRHKITKRGQNVTFRCDPISEHNRLYWYRQTLGQGPEFLTYFQNEAQLEKSRLLSDRFSAERPKGSFSTLEIQRTEQGDSAMYLCASSLPAGTTDTQYFGPGTRLTVL.

This clone was observed a few times. The chain combines TRBV27 with TRBJ1-6, with 8 bases identical to TRBD1. The CDR3 is made up of 14 amino acids. After removal of 3 bases from V and 9 bases from J, the junction contained 4 bases not matched to a gene. Germline lookup yields CDR1 MNHEY and CDR2 SMNVEV (reference sequence). CDR3 protein: CASSFDRGASPLHF. CDR3 sequence (DNA): TGTGCCAGCAGTTTCGACAGGGGCGCTTCACCCCTCCACTTT.

J is TRBJ2-7 and V is TRBV18; D is uncertain. Trimming removed 6 bases from V and 9 bases from J, with 21 bases in between. The CDR3 totals 14 residues. Germline CDR1 reads KGHSH; CDR2 reads LQKENI. The CDR3 sequence: CASSSPSGSTWQYF. In DNA, the CDR3 is TGTGCCAGCTCCTCCCCGTCTGGTAGTACGTGGCAGTACTTC.

This clone was detected a few times. V and J are TRBV5-1 and TRBJ2-3; 8 nucleotides agree with TRBD1. This CDR3 contains 14 residues. Looked up from germline, CDR1 is SGHRS and CDR2 is YFSETQ. V shed 4 bases, J shed 6 bases, and the junction held 7 bases outside the gene matches. The CDR3 DNA follows: TGCGCCAGCAGCCCCGGACAGGGACTCGATACGCAGTATTTT. This encodes CASSPGQGLDTQYF.

This clone was seen more than once but under ten times. The chain uses TRBV6-6 and TRBJ2-7; no clear D. Germline lookup yields CDR1 MNHNY and CDR2 SVGAGI (reference sequence). Trimming shortened V by 0 bases and J by 7 bases, and 19 bases separated the two germline ends. The CDR3 has 16 residues. The CDR3 nucleotides read TGTGCCAGCAGTTACTCGACAATCCCCAGTTTGGAAGAGCAGTACTTC. This codes for CASSYSTIPSLEEQYF.

J is TRBJ2-1 and V is TRBV9; D is undetermined. Germline CDR1 reads SGDLS; CDR2 reads YYNGEE. V was pared by 4 bases and J by 7 bases, with 6 bases between. CDR3 size: 11 residues. The CDR3, as DNA: TGTGCCAGCAGCTTGGGGAATGAGCAGTTCTTC. Amino acid sequence: CASSLGNEQFF.

This clone was recorded many times. V gene TRBV4-2 combines with J gene TRBJ2-5; 11 nucleotides agree with TRBD2. This CDR3 has 16 residues. Trimming removed 0 bases from V and 5 bases from J; junction bases left unmatched: 5. Germline loops: CDR1 LGHNA, CDR2 YNFKEQ. In DNA form, the CDR3 reads TGTGCCAGCAGCCAAGATGGTAGCGGGGGGGCGGAGACCCAGTACTTC. Its protein product is CASSQDGSGGAETQYF.